The TCR beta chain described here comes from a study of a mutant IDH1 vaccine in newly diagnosed glioma. Study-wide context: Treated patients, approximately 62% male and approximately 40% female, averaged about 40 years of age.

Assay: immunoSEQ multiplex PCR; the TCRdb copy retains only in-frame clones and omits some. The table includes roughly 32,000 clones, about 80% detected once. As for time point: baseline, week 1 (first vaccination visit). Treatment noted: pre-vaccination baseline after standard-of-care therapy. Specimen: peripheral blood mononuclear cells (PBMCs), collected from a glioma patient treated with radiotherapy, temozolomide or both. This TCR derives from a man aged 45-60 years with glioma. Some clones in this sample may be carry-over from other donors' samples.

CDR3 region: CASSFGGVEAFF. The CDR3 nucleotides read TGTGCCAGCAGCTTTGGGGGAGTTGAAGCTTTCTTT. V usage is TRBV13 and J usage is TRBJ1-1, with D possibly TRBD1 on 5 matching bases. Germline CDR1 is PRHDT and CDR2 is FYEKMQ (reference sequence). The germline V and J ends were trimmed by 3 bases and 7 bases, with 9 bases remaining between them. The CDR3 contains 12 residues.